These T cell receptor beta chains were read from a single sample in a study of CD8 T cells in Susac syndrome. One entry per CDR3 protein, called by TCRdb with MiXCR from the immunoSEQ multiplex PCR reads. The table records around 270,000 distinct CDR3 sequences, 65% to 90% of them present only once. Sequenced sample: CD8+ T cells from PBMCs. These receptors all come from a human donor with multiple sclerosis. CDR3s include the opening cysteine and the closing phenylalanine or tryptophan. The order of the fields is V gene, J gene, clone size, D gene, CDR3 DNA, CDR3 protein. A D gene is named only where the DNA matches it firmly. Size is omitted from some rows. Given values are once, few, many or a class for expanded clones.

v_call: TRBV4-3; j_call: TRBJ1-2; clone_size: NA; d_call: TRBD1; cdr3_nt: TGCGCCAGCAGCCAAGATCCCCGCCGGGACAGTGAGGGCTACACCTTC; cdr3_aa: CASSQDPRRDSEGYTF
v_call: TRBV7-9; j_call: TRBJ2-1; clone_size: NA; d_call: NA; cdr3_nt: TGTGCCAGCAGCCCCTTCCCTGCTACCTACAATGAGCAGTTCTTC; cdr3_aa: CASSPFPATYNEQFF
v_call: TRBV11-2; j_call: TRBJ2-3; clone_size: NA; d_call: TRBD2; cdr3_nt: TGTGCCAGCAGCTTAGTTTGGCGGGAGGGCTGGACAGATACGCAGTATTTT; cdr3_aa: CASSLVWREGWTDTQYF
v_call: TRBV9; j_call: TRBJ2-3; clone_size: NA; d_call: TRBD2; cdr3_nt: TGTGCCAGCAGCGTAGCGACTAGCGGACCCACAGATACGCAGTATTTT; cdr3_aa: CASSVATSGPTDTQYF
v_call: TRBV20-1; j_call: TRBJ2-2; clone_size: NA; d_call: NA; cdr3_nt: TGCAGTGCCCTGAACAGGGCTTCGAACACCGGGGAGCTGTTTTTT; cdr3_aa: CSALNRASNTGELFF
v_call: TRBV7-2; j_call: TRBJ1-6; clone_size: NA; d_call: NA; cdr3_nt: TGTGCCAGCAGCTTAGTTCCGAACCGGGATTCACCCCTCCACTTT; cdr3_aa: CASSLVPNRDSPLHF
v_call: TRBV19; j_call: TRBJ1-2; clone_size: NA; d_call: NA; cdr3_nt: TGTGCCAGTAGTATAGATCTAGAGCGGGGCGATGGCTACACCTTC; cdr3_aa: CASSIDLERGDGYTF
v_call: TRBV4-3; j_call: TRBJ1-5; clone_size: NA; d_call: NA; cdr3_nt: TGCGCCAGCAGCCAAGATCTCCCAGGCCTCAATCAGCCCCAGCATTTT; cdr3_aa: CASSQDLPGLNQPQHF
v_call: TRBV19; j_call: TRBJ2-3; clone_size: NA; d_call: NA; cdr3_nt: TGTGCCAGTAGTGTCCGGGACACTAGCACAGATACGCAGTATTTT; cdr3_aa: CASSVRDTSTDTQYF
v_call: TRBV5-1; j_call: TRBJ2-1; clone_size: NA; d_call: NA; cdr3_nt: TGCGCCAGCAGCCGGGACCTAGCTTACAATGAGCAGTTCTTC; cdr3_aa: CASSRDLAYNEQFF
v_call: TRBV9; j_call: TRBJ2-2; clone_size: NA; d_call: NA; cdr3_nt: TGTGCCAGCAGCGTAGGTAGGGTAACCGGGGAGCTGTTTTTT; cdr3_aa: CASSVGRVTGELFF
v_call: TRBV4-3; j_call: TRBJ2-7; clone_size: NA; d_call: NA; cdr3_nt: TGCGCCAGCAGCCAAGAATCCGGGGGCCCCTACGAGCAGTACTTC; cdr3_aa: CASSQESGGPYEQYF
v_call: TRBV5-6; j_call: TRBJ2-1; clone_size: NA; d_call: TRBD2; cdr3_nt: TGTGCCAGCAGCTTCGGACTAGCAAACAATGAGCAGTTCTTC; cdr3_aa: CASSFGLANNEQFF
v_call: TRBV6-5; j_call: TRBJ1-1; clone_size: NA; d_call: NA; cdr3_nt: TGTGCCAGCAGTTGGGCCGCCGGGGCTGAAGCTTTCTTT; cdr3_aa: CASSWAAGAEAFF
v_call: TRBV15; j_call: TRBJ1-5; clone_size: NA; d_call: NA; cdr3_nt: TGTGCCACCAGCAGACGCAGGGAGAATAGCAATCAGCCCCAGCATTTT; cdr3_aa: CATSRRRENSNQPQHF
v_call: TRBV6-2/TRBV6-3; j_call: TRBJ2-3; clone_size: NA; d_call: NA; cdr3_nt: TGTGCCAGCAGTTACTATTCGGCGGGGAGCACAGATACGCAGTATTTT; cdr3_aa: CASSYYSAGSTDTQYF
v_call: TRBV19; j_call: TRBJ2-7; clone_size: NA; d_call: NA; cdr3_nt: TGTGCCAGTAGTCGGCGACTGGCAGACGAGCAGTACTTC; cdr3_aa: CASSRRLADEQYF
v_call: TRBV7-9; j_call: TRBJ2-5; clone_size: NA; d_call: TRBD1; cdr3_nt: TGTGCCAGCAGCTCGCCGGGACAGGGGGAGACCCAGTACTTC; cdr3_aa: CASSSPGQGETQYF
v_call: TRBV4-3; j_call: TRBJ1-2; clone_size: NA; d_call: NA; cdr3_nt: TGCGCCAGCAGCCAAGAAGTCGGACCCCGCAATATAGCTAACTATGGCTACACCTTC; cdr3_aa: CASSQEVGPRNIANYGYTF
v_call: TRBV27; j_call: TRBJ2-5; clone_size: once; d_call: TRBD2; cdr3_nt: TGTGCCAGCAGTTTAAGGAGAACTGGGACTACTTACGGCGAGACCCAGTACTTC; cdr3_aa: CASSLRRTGTTYGETQYF